A single sample gave rise to the 12 T cell receptor beta chains below, sequenced in a study of identical twins. TCRdb re-analysed the 5' RACE reads in MiXCR, keeping a single row per CDR3 protein. The table lists roughly 1,500,000 distinct CDR3 sequences, around 33% of them singletons, with over 0.25% in the top ten. The sequenced sample consisted of cord blood. Every receptor here comes from a newborn girl in good health.

V usage is TRBV2 and J usage is TRBJ2-7, with D perhaps matching TRBD2 (5 bases). This CDR3 has 15 residues. Between the trimmed V and J ends, which lost 5 bases and 1 base, there was a span of 15 bases. Germline V gene sequence: CDR1 SNHLY, CDR2 FYNNEI. CDR3 amino acids: CASSPPGSLSYEQYF. As DNA, the CDR3 is TGTGCCAGCAGTCCCCCGGGGAGCCTTTCCTACGAGCAGTACTTC.

The rearrangement joins TRBV10-3 to TRBJ2-1; 7 bases line up with TRBD1. Germline V gives CDR1 ENHRY, CDR2 SYGVKD. The CDR3 loop spans 13 amino acids. The J segment lost 0 bases and the V segment lost 11 bases, leaving 4 bases of the junction unmatched. The CDR3: CAVGQSSYNEQFF. DNA of the CDR3: TGTGCCGTGGGACAGAGCTCCTACAATGAGCAGTTCTTC.

This clonotype was seen only a few times. The rearrangement joins TRBV28 to TRBJ2-3, with TRBD1 matching over 7 bases. The CDR3 has 16 amino acids. Germline loops: CDR1 MDHEN, CDR2 SYDVKM. V shed 5 bases, J shed 6 bases, and the junction held 14 bases outside the gene matches. The DNA of the CDR3 is TGTGCCAGCAGTCAGACCCGGACAGGCCTTACGGATACGCAGTATTTT. The encoded protein is CASSQTRTGLTDTQYF. Supplemented by reference TRBV28 and TRBJ2-3, the full variable domain reads DVKVTQSSRYLVKRTGEKVFLECVQDMDHENMFWYRQDPGLGLRLIYFSYDVKMKEKGDIPEGYSVSREKKERFSLILESASTNQTSMYLCASSQTRTGLTDTQYFGPGTRLTVL.

The J gene is TRBJ1-2, the V gene TRBV7-2; weak D call: TRBD1 (5 bases). The CDR3 runs 12 residues. Trimming took off 2 bases at V and 7 bases at J, with 8 bases between the two ends. Germline loops: CDR1 SGHTA, CDR2 FQGNSA. CDR3 amino acids: CASSLSRVGYTF. The CDR3 DNA is TGTGCCAGCAGCTTAAGCAGGGTTGGCTACACCTTC.

Of note for this clonotype: One end of the junction fails to match germline, which may point to a read error. The chain has TRBV20-1 and TRBJ2-1, with a possible D match to TRBD1 (5 bases). The germline V gene encodes CDR1 DFQATT and CDR2 SNEGSKA (reference sequence). The CDR3 is 10 amino acids. CDR3 loop: CSAKGDSCYF. The CDR3 DNA follows: TGCAGTGCTAAAGGGGATAGCTGCTACTTC.

Note on this clonotype: One end of the junction does not line up with germline, which may come from a read error. This sequence joins TRBV25-1 and TRBJ2-7; D gene unclear. The CDR3 has 13 amino acids. Looked up from germline, CDR1 is MGHDK and CDR2 is SYGVNS. Here the CDR3 reads CASSDGRNYGQYF. The CDR3 nucleotides read TGTGCCAGCAGTGATGGACGGAACTACGGGCAGTACTTC.

The chain joins TRBV29-1 to TRBJ2-4; 9 nucleotides agree with TRBD1. Germline lookup yields CDR1 SQVTM and CDR2 ANQGSEA. The CDR3 consists of 13 residues. Losses at the gene ends were 5 bases for V and 13 bases for J; bases not matched to a gene: 12. The CDR3 reads CSVKTGGPYGQYF. CDR3 coding DNA: TGCAGCGTTAAGACAGGGGGGCCCTACGGGCAGTACTTC.

This clonotype was observed a handful of times. The V and J genes are TRBV4-1 and TRBJ1-1, with unresolved D. The CDR3 runs 14 residues. V lost 1 base and J 5 bases, leaving 11 bases between the germline ends. Germline V gene sequence: CDR1 MGHRA, CDR2 YSYEKL. The CDR3: CASSQVGLGTEAFF. The CDR3 coding sequence is TGCGCCAGCAGCCAAGTGGGCCTGGGGACTGAAGCTTTCTTT.

This sequence joins TRBV3-1 and TRBJ2-7, with D uncertain. Germline CDR1 is LGHDT and CDR2 is YNNKEL (reference sequence). Deletions cut 0 bases from V and 2 bases from J, with 11 bases between. The CDR3 has 15 amino acids. CDR3 coding DNA: TGTGCCAGCAGCCAAGATCTGGTTACGACCTACGAGCAGTACTTC. It codes for CASSQDLVTTYEQYF.

The chain employs TRBV29-1 and TRBJ2-3; TRBD2 aligns across 11 bases. Germline CDR1 SQVTM, CDR2 ANQGSEA. The CDR3 sequence is 16 residues long. The junction had 9 bases not matched to a gene; V was cut back by 5 bases and J by 2 bases. The CDR3 nucleotides read TGCAGCGTTCGACGACTGGGACTAGCGGTCACAGATACGCAGTATTTT. It yields the protein CSVRRLGLAVTDTQYF.

The rearrangement joins TRBV4-1 to TRBJ1-1, with D unclear. CDR3 length: 14 amino acids. Germline CDR1 and CDR2: MGHRA and YSYEKL. Trimming took 2 bases from V and 7 from J, leaving 14 bases between them. The CDR3 DNA is TGCGCCAGCAGCCAATCTGGGTATGCCTTTGAAGCTTTCTTT. Protein sequence: CASSQSGYAFEAFF.

The rearrangement links TRBV12-3 or TRBV12-4 to TRBJ2-3, with D possibly called TRBD1 or TRBD2 (7 bases each). Trimming left V 6 bases short and J 5 bases short, with 12 bases between. This CDR3 is built from 13 residues. The chain's CDR3 is CASRTRGGDTQYF. The CDR3 DNA follows: TGTGCCAGCAGAACCAGGGGGGGAGATACGCAGTATTTT.